Detailed here is one T cell receptor (beta chain). The antigen remains unidentified. TCRdb keeps only in-frame clones here, not all; method: immunoSEQ multiplex PCR. The sample records roughly 220,000 clones, 65% to 70% being singletons. This sample is drawn from a study of shared clonotypes between healthy human individuals. Study conclusions and caveats: Sequencing depth was predicted to influence how clonotypes are shared among donors. Estimated richness was generally greater in naive than memory subsets.

Germline-derived CDR1 and CDR2 are SGHDT and YYEEEE. The V end was cut by 1 base, the J end by 4 bases, with 12 bases between. This CDR3 spans 15 amino acids. Researchers partitioned CD4+ cells into CD45RA+ naive and CD45RA-negative memory subsets. The chain links TRBV5-6 to TRBJ1-5; no clear D. The specimen sequenced was memory CD4+ T cells sorted from blood. Stated subset: CD45RA-negative fraction. The origin of this receptor is a young man in good health. As DNA, the CDR3 is TGTGCCAGCAGCTTGTTCGGCGGGAATAATCAGCCCCAGCATTTT. The encoded protein is CASSLFGGNNQPQHF.